These 12 T cell receptor beta chains share one sample of origin, sequenced in a study of cytomegalovirus exposure and HLA in healthy donors. Here immunoSEQ multiplex PCR was the method, and the copy in TCRdb shows in-frame clones only, minus some. In the table there are some 150,000 clones, roughly 89% of which are singletons. Sequencing was performed on PBMCs. These TCRs come from a woman aged 25 to 45 in good health and CMV-seronegative.

The rearrangement joins TRBV7-8 to TRBJ1-3; D uncertain. V lost 1 base and J lost 6, with 16 bases in between. Germline V gene lookup returns CDR1 SGHVS and CDR2 FQNEAQ. The CDR3 is made up of 16 amino acids. The CDR3 loop reads CASSLGGVGLANTIYF. The CDR3, as DNA: TGTGCCAGCAGCTTAGGCGGGGTCGGGCTAGCAAACACCATATATTTT.

As concerns this clone: At one end the junction does not follow the germline gene, possibly because of a read error. The sample holds other DNA sequences that translate to the same CDR3. This chain connects TRBV5-1 to TRBJ1-5; unclear D gene. From germline, CDR1 is SGHRS and CDR2 YFSETQ. The CDR3 spans 15 residues. The CDR3 DNA sequence: TGCGCCAGTAGCTTGGATGCCGGGGACAATCAGCCCCAGCATTTT. Translation: CASSLDAGDNQPQHF.

The chain employs TRBV4-2 and TRBJ2-7; 10 positions match TRBD1. The CDR3 is 17 amino acids. CDR1 is LGHNA and CDR2 is YNFKEQ in the germline V gene. The junction had 10 bases not matched to a gene; V was cut back by 3 bases and J by 2 bases. The CDR3 sequence is CASSHGTGELIPYEQYF. CDR3 DNA: TGTGCCAGCAGCCACGGGACAGGGGAATTAATTCCCTACGAGCAGTACTTC.

The V call is TRBV10-1, the J call TRBJ1-1, with D hard to call. Germline CDR1 and CDR2: WNHNN and SYGVQD (reference sequence). The CDR3 runs 13 residues. V lost 2 bases, J lost 6 bases, and 10 bases lay in between. The CDR3 DNA follows: TGCGCCAGCAGTGAGAGGTTGGCGGCTGAAGCTTTCTTT. Protein sequence: CASSERLAAEAFF.

This chain uses TRBV7-2 with TRBJ2-5, with TRBD2 matching 8 bases. Germline V CDR1 and CDR2: SGHTA, FQGNSA. The CDR3 consists of 15 residues. With V trimmed by 9 bases and J by 2 bases, 11 bases remained unmatched. The CDR3 DNA reads as TGTGCCAGTGGGGAACTAGCGGTTCTACAAGAGACCCAGTACTTC. Its translation is CASGELAVLQETQYF.

The V call is TRBV12-5, the J call TRBJ2-3, with 10 bases fitting TRBD1. This CDR3 region has 15 residues. The ends lost 4 bases at V and 6 bases at J; junction bases unmatched: 7. The germline V gene has CDR1 LGHNT and CDR2 FRNRAP. CDR3 residues: CASGWDGTGADTQYF. DNA of the CDR3: TGTGCTAGTGGTTGGGACGGGACAGGGGCCGATACGCAGTATTTT.

The chain combines TRBV4-3 with TRBJ2-2; tentative D call: TRBD1 (5 bases). Trimming removed 2 bases at V and 4 bases at J, with 11 bases between. The length of the CDR3 is 15 residues. CDR1 and CDR2 from the germline V gene are LGHNA and YSLEER. The CDR3 here is CASSQRAQGTGELFF. Here the CDR3 DNA reads TGCGCCAGCAGCCAACGGGCGCAGGGCACCGGGGAGCTGTTTTTT.

The chain employs TRBV5-1 and TRBJ2-3; D not certain. The V gene's germline CDR1 is SGHRS and CDR2 YFSETQ. The CDR3 runs to 13 residues. With 3 bases removed from V and 1 base from J, the gap between germline ends came to 6 bases. As DNA, the CDR3 is TGCGCCAGCAGCTATCAGGGCACAGATACGCAGTATTTT. The encoded protein is CASSYQGTDTQYF.

For the CDR3, the DNA is TGTGCCAGCAGCTTGGTTGTGGACAACCCTGAAGCTTTCTTT. It is translated as CASSLVVDNPEAFF. The rearrangement links TRBV5-4 to TRBJ1-1; TRBD1 might be the D (5 bases). CDR1 SGHNT and CDR2 YYREEE come from the germline V gene (reference sequence). This CDR3 region has 14 residues. The V end was cut by 0 bases, the J end by 6 bases, with 12 bases between.

The rearrangement links TRBV29-1 to TRBJ1-3, with D perhaps TRBD1 (6 bases). This CDR3 has 14 amino acids. V was shortened by 5 bases and J by 0 bases, with 11 bases between the two germline ends. Germline V gene data show CDR1 as SQVTM and CDR2 as ANQGSEA. The CDR3 nucleotides are TGCAGCGTTCATACAGGGAGCTCTGGAAACACCATATATTTT. Residues: CSVHTGSSGNTIYF.

This clone was found a few times. The chain employs TRBV5-6 and TRBJ2-7; D is uncertain. Trimming shortened V by 4 bases and J by 5 bases, and 10 bases separated the two germline ends. Germline CDR1 reads SGHDT; CDR2 reads YYEEEE. The CDR3 covers 12 residues. The CDR3 region has the DNA TGTGCCAGCAGCAGTACCGCGGACGAGCAGTACTTC. This encodes CASSSTADEQYF.

This clone has just one count. This chain joins TRBV27 and TRBJ2-7, with D unresolved. The CDR3 runs to 12 residues. The germline V gene has CDR1 MNHEY and CDR2 SMNVEV (reference sequence). Trimming took 3 bases from V and 3 from J, leaving 6 bases between them. The CDR3 DNA reads as TGTGCCAGCAGTTTGCCAGGCTACGAGCAGTACTTC. It yields the protein CASSLPGYEQYF.